These 7 T cell receptor beta chains were all obtained from the same sample, sequenced in a study of blood T cell repertoires in COVID-19. TCRdb keeps only in-frame clones here, not all; method: immunoSEQ multiplex PCR. Here the sample spans about 170,000 clones, around 76% being singletons. Sample: peripheral blood. These receptor sequences come from a woman aged 70-85 years with acute or convalescent COVID-19.

The rearrangement links TRBV9 to TRBJ2-3; 10 nucleotides agree with TRBD1. CDR3 length: 15 residues. From germline, CDR1 is SGDLS and CDR2 YYNGEE. J gave up 3 bases and V 5 bases, and 6 bases lay outside the gene matches. The DNA for the CDR3 is TGTGCCAGCAGTGGGTTGGGACAGGGGACAGATACGCAGTATTTT. Amino acid sequence: CASSGLGQGTDTQYF.

The chain employs TRBV30 and TRBJ1-6, with D tentatively TRBD1 (6 bases). The CDR3 spans 12 residues. V gave up 0 bases and J gave up 10 bases, with 7 bases separating them. Germline lookup yields CDR1 GTSNPN and CDR2 SVGIG (reference sequence). The CDR3 is CAWSVRGSPLHF. DNA of the CDR3: TGTGCCTGGAGTGTAAGGGGGTCACCCCTCCACTTT.

V gene TRBV6-6 combines with J gene TRBJ1-6; TRBD1 might be the D (5 bases). The V end lost 0 bases, the J end lost 10 bases, and 10 bases lay between the germline ends. Germline V CDR1 and CDR2: MNHNY, SVGAGI (reference sequence). The CDR3 spans 14 residues. CDR3 nucleotides: TGTGCCAGCAGTTACTCCGCAGGGCAGTCACCCCTCCACTTT. It yields the protein CASSYSAGQSPLHF.

This clone was recorded a few times. The J gene is TRBJ2-7, the V gene TRBV7-8, with 8 bases aligning to TRBD2. This CDR3 spans 12 amino acids. V lost 8 bases and J lost 6; bases outside the gene matches: 6. The V gene's germline CDR1 is SGHVS and CDR2 FQNEAQ. The CDR3 DNA follows: TGTGCCAGCGCGCTAGCGGGTTTCGAGCAGTACTTC. This sequence encodes CASALAGFEQYF.

The chain combines TRBV30 with TRBJ1-4, with 9 bases lining up with TRBD1. Unmatched junction bases numbered 5, after V lost 6 bases and J lost 0 bases. Germline CDR1 is GTSNPN and CDR2 is SVGIG (reference sequence). This CDR3 comprises 15 residues. CDR3 loop: CACYRGRSTNEKLFF. For the CDR3, the DNA is TGTGCCTGTTACAGGGGGCGATCAACTAATGAAAAACTGTTTTTT. Based on the CDR3 plus reference TRBV30 and TRBJ1-4, the full variable domain is SQTIHQWPATLVQPVGSPLSLECTVEGTSNPNLYWYRQAAGRGLQLLFYSVGIGQISSEVPQNLSASRPQDRQFILSSKKLLLSDSGFYLCACYRGRSTNEKLFFGSGTQLSVL.

This chain connects TRBV7-9 to TRBJ1-2, with 10 bases aligning to TRBD1. Germline V gene sequence: CDR1 SEHNR, CDR2 FQNEAQ (reference sequence). This CDR3 has 14 residues. The V gene end was trimmed by 3 bases and the J gene end by 7 bases; junction bases not matched to a gene: 5. For the CDR3, the DNA is TGTGCCAGCAGCTTTGGGACAGGGGTTGGTGGCTACACCTTC. Translation: CASSFGTGVGGYTF.

This chain links TRBV7-9 with TRBJ2-7; 9 positions match TRBD1. The CDR3 is made up of 14 amino acids. Germline V lookup: CDR1 SEHNR, CDR2 FQNEAQ (reference sequence). J lost 6 bases, V lost 1 base, and 4 bases had no gene match. Here the CDR3 DNA reads TGTGCCAGCAGCTTAGTGGGACAGGGATCCGAGCAGTACTTC. Its translation is CASSLVGQGSEQYF.